This section outlines one T cell receptor (beta chain) sequence together with its context. This entry belongs to a study of blood T cell repertoires in COVID-19. Overall study: Acute and convalescent COVID-19 specimens originated in the United States, Italy and Spain. Nucleic acid was either cDNA or gDNA, and it came from T cells, B-cell-depleted T cells, or PBMCs.

In the original processing: Scientists estimated how many nucleated cells there were by amplifying reference gene primers. Libraries were prepared by immunoSEQ multiplex PCR; TCRdb keeps only in-frame clonotypes and omits some of them. V and J calls and clone size are copied from that table; D and trimming were computed from the DNA. The repertoire includes 250,000 to 300,000 clones, about 87% of them detected once, and more than 6.5% sits in the top ten. Germline V lookup: CDR1 LGHNA, CDR2 YSLEER. The trim removed 1 base at V and 2 bases at J, leaving 3 bases unmatched. The CDR3 is made up of 17 amino acids.

The TCR originated in a woman between 25 and 40 years old who had recovered from COVID-19. Sequenced sample: peripheral blood. The chain employs TRBV4-3 and TRBJ2-5; TRBD2 aligns across 14 bases. This CDR3 reads CASSQAGTSGGQETQYF. DNA for the CDR3: TGCGCCAGCAGCCAAGCCGGGACTAGCGGGGGACAAGAGACCCAGTACTTC.